This T cell receptor (beta chain) was captured in a study of T cell responses to AZD1222 COVID-19 vaccine. Overall study findings and caveats: Mostly white British, mostly female donors; authors suggested clonal diversity may be underestimated. Two AZD1222 doses significantly raised spike-specific TCR breadth and depth over controls.

Trimming cost V 3 bases and J 1 base, with 13 bases left between them. CDR3 length: 16 residues. Germline values: CDR1 LNHDA, CDR2 SQIVND (reference sequence). Data came from immunoSEQ multiplex PCR; TCRdb stores just in-frame clones and leaves some out. Of tens of thousands of clones in the sample, more than 60% were seen once. It was second doses at about 4 or about 12 weeks that were pooled. A remark on this clone: Its specificity is not known.

This specimen consisted of peripheral blood, obtained 28 days after the second AZD1222 dose. V gene TRBV19 combines with J gene TRBJ2-4; a possible D gene is TRBD1 (6 bases). The sequence came from an adult who received the AZD1222 COVID-19 vaccine. The CDR3 DNA reads TGTGCCAGTAGTATCGACAGGCCGGTGGCCAAAAACATTCAGTACTTC. Protein product: CASSIDRPVAKNIQYF.